One and the same sample provided the 30 T cell receptor beta chains below, sequenced in a study of CXCR3-negative and CXCR3-positive naive CD8 T cells. Carrying UMI labels, the TRB cDNA libraries were prepared through 5' RACE. TCRdb re-called the 5' RACE reads and gives one entry per CDR3 protein, without DNA. The table for this sample gives 37,000 or so distinct CDR3 sequences. What was sequenced was memory CD8+ T cells from blood. The source is a human donor in good health. Some clones in this sample may be carry-over from other donors' samples.

This chain connects TRBV4-3 to TRBJ2-7. From germline, CDR1 is LGHNA and CDR2 YSLEER. The CDR3 is made up of 14 amino acids. The CDR3 loop is CASSQWTENYEQYF.

The chain recombines TRBV15 with TRBJ1-1; there is no DNA to check the TCRdb D call of TRBD1. The length of the CDR3 is 13 residues. Germline-derived CDR1 and CDR2 are LNHNV and YYDKDF (reference sequence). This chain's CDR3 is CATSGAPKTEAFF.

The CDR3: CSVAGNTGELFF. V is TRBV29-1 and J is TRBJ2-2. Looked up from germline, CDR1 is SQVTM and CDR2 is ANQGSEA. CDR3 length: 12 residues.

This chain joins TRBV29-1 and TRBJ2-3; TCRdb returns TRBD2, unconfirmable since there is no DNA. The germline gives CDR1 SQVTM, CDR2 ANQGSEA. The CDR3 totals 18 residues. CDR3: CSVEGVAGGPFSTDTQYF.

The chain has TRBV21-1 and TRBJ2-7. TRBV21-1 is recorded as a pseudogene. The CDR3 length is 17 residues. This CDR3 reads CASTEPSGSCLFYEQYF.

The chain employs TRBV29-1 and TRBJ2-7; TCRdb's assignment of TRBD2 cannot be checked, as there is no DNA. CDR1 and CDR2 (germline): SQVTM, ANQGSEA. This CDR3 comprises 13 residues. This CDR3 reads CSPGAPPGHEQYF.

The chain couples TRBV7-6 to TRBJ2-2; TCRdb outputs TRBD1, but without DNA this stays unchecked. CDR3 size: 17 residues. Looked up from germline, CDR1 is SGHVS and CDR2 is FNYEAQ. The chain's CDR3 is CASSLALRTGDTGELFF.

The V gene is TRBV7-2, the J gene TRBJ2-2. The CDR3 length is 15 residues. Germline CDR1 SGHTA, CDR2 FQGNSA. CDR3 in amino acids: CASSLSFGDTGELFF.

This clonotype is labeled medium-sized (0.01 to 0.1%) based on frequency. The rearrangement uses TRBV5-5 and TRBJ2-1; the TCRdb call, TRBD1, lacks DNA for checking. This CDR3 is 14 amino acids long. Germline V gives CDR1 SGHKS, CDR2 YYEKEE (reference sequence). The CDR3 region is CASSLATRTGMQFF.

The V gene is TRBV6-2 or TRBV6-3, the J gene TRBJ2-1; TCRdb proposes TRBD1, but this gene call is untestable without DNA. Germline CDR1 MNHEY, CDR2 SVGEGT. This CDR3 has 13 amino acids. The CDR3 region is CASSVTGYNEQFF.

This chain links TRBV15 with TRBJ2-1. The CDR3 totals 16 residues. Per germline, CDR1 LNHNV and CDR2 YYDKDF (reference sequence). The CDR3: CATSRVSLGEENEQFF.

This rearrangement joins TRBV29-1 to TRBJ1-1; the D gene TCRdb calls, TRBD1, cannot be checked with no DNA. This CDR3 contains 12 residues. Germline lookup yields CDR1 SQVTM and CDR2 ANQGSEA. CDR3 sequence: CSALTPRGEAFF.

The V and J genes are TRBV20-1 and TRBJ2-1; without DNA, the TCRdb call of TRBD2 cannot be checked. Per germline, CDR1 DFQATT and CDR2 SNEGSKA (reference sequence). CDR3 length: 15 residues. CDR3 sequence: CSANQLAGGLGEQFF.

The chain is built from TRBV25-1 and TRBJ2-1; the D gene TCRdb calls, TRBD2, cannot be checked with no DNA. Germline V CDR1 and CDR2: MGHDK, SYGVNS. The CDR3 has 13 amino acids. CDR3 protein: CASGLAGANEQFF.

The chain employs TRBV5-6 and TRBJ2-1. This CDR3 region has 12 residues. Germline V gene data show CDR1 as SGHDT and CDR2 as YYEEEE. The CDR3 region is CASSLVENEQFF.

The rearrangement joins TRBV18 to TRBJ1-1. This CDR3 is built from 14 residues. Germline CDR1 reads KGHSH; CDR2 reads LQKENI. CDR3 loop: CASSPPDSGTEAFF.

This chain uses TRBV7-9 with TRBJ1-1; checking the TCRdb D call of TRBD1 is not possible without DNA. Germline V lookup: CDR1 SEHNR, CDR2 FQNEAQ (reference sequence). The CDR3 sequence is 17 residues long. The CDR3 region is CASSLVLVGAGRTEAFF.

The chain couples TRBV7-3 to TRBJ2-3. The CDR3 loop spans 13 amino acids. Germline V gives CDR1 SGHTA, CDR2 FQGTGA. CDR3 sequence reads: CASSLLERDTQYF.

This chain links TRBV7-2 with TRBJ2-7; the TRBD2 assignment by TCRdb is unverifiable without DNA. The CDR3 contains 17 residues. Germline CDR1 reads SGHTA; CDR2 reads FQGNSA. The CDR3 is CASSSRLLAGVSYEQYF.

The chain has TRBV6-4 and TRBJ2-6; lacking DNA, the TRBD1 call made by TCRdb goes unchecked. Germline CDR1 MRHNA, CDR2 SNTAGT. The CDR3 has 17 residues. CDR3 region: CASSDPQGTAGANVLTF.

The V call is TRBV7-2, the J call TRBJ2-5; the TRBD2 assignment by TCRdb is unverifiable without DNA. Per the germline V gene, CDR1 is SGHTA and CDR2 is FQGNSA. This CDR3 has 16 amino acids. Here the CDR3 reads CASSLPAGGMEETQYF.

V is TRBV29-1 and J is TRBJ2-1; TCRdb designates TRBD2, a call that cannot be tested without DNA. Germline assignment: CDR1 SQVTM and CDR2 ANQGSEA. This CDR3 has 15 residues. The CDR3 spells CSVDQRGASSDEQFF.

This CDR3 reads CSVEPGQSSYEQYF. The rearrangement joins TRBV29-1 to TRBJ2-7; the D gene TCRdb calls, TRBD1, cannot be checked with no DNA. This CDR3 has 14 amino acids. Germline loops: CDR1 SQVTM, CDR2 ANQGSEA.

The CDR3 here is CASSLLGGSSTEAFF. The chain couples TRBV7-3 to TRBJ1-1. The CDR3 runs 15 residues. Germline loops: CDR1 SGHTA, CDR2 FQGTGA.

The CDR3 region is CASSQVWDEGTGEYNEQFF. V usage is TRBV3-1 and J usage is TRBJ2-1; TCRdb reports TRBD1, a call that lacks DNA to check it against. The CDR3 runs to 19 residues. Germline CDR1 LGHDT, CDR2 YNNKEL (reference sequence).

The chain links TRBV12-3 or TRBV12-4 to TRBJ2-7; TCRdb gives TRBD2 as the D gene, but with no DNA this cannot be confirmed. The CDR3 totals 15 residues. This CDR3 is CASSFGPAWSYEQYF.

The rearrangement links TRBV25-1 to TRBJ2-1; TCRdb lists TRBD1, though no DNA is available to test this call. This CDR3 region has 15 residues. Germline CDR1 is MGHDK and CDR2 is SYGVNS. CDR3 residues: CASSDIRTGSPEQFF.

The chain has TRBV29-1 and TRBJ2-1; TCRdb lists TRBD1, though no DNA is available to test this call. Germline assignment: CDR1 SQVTM and CDR2 ANQGSEA. CDR3 length: 16 residues. The CDR3 is CSVVDEGVSSYNEQFF.

This rearrangement joins TRBV9 to TRBJ2-2; the D call from TCRdb, TRBD1, cannot be confirmed without DNA. The length of the CDR3 is 15 residues. Germline V lookup: CDR1 SGDLS, CDR2 YYNGEE. CDR3 sequence: CASSVQGVGTGELFF.

The V call is TRBV5-1, the J call TRBJ2-7; TCRdb indicates TRBD1, and absent DNA this call remains unverified. This CDR3 is 12 amino acids long. Germline-derived CDR1 and CDR2 are SGHRS and YFSETQ. CDR3 sequence: CASRTGAYEQYF.